The 29 T cell receptor beta chains presented below share a single source sample, sequenced in a study of T cells after yellow fever vaccination. TCRdb analysed the 5' RACE reads with MiXCR anew, one entry per CDR3 protein. The sample has about 340,000 distinct CDR3 sequences; roughly an eighth are singletons. The source was CD4+ T cells sorted from PBMCs, collected 15 days after the yellow fever booster vaccination. The receptors derive from a man between 18 and 29 years old who received the YFV17D yellow fever vaccine.

This chain connects TRBV20-1 to TRBJ2-5; D is possibly TRBD1 or TRBD2 (5 bases each). The germline V gene encodes CDR1 DFQATT and CDR2 SNEGSKA (reference sequence). The CDR3 spans 13 residues. The V end lost 5 bases, the J end lost 5 bases, and 15 bases lay between the germline ends. CDR3 coding DNA: TGCAGTGCTCCCGGGACCACCCGGGAGACCCAGTACTTC. Translation gives CSAPGTTRETQYF.

The genes are TRBV18 and TRBJ2-1; 8 bases are a match to TRBD1. Germline trimming cut 5 bases from V and 4 bases from J; bases unmatched to any gene: 10. The CDR3 consists of 16 residues. The germline CDR1 and CDR2 sequences are KGHSH and LQKENI. CDR3 protein: CASSTETGDLYNEQFF. DNA of the CDR3: TGTGCCAGCTCAACCGAGACAGGGGACCTTTACAATGAGCAGTTCTTC.

The chain has TRBV12-3 or TRBV12-4 and TRBJ2-2, with D perhaps TRBD1 (5 bases). V was shortened by 5 bases and J by 1 base, with 14 bases between the two germline ends. The CDR3 covers 16 residues. DNA of the CDR3: TGTGCCAGCAGTGGAGCCAGGGAATTGAACACCGGGGAGCTGTTTTTT. Translation gives CASSGARELNTGELFF.

With regard to this clonotype: A much more abundant neighbour one base away suggests this may be a read error. The chain carries TRBV3-1 and TRBJ1-5; D is possibly TRBD1 (5 bases). Germline V CDR1 and CDR2: LGHDT, YNNKEL (reference sequence). The CDR3 totals 12 residues. The CDR3 nucleotides are TGTGCCAGCAGCCGGGGCAATCAGCCCCAGCTTTTT. Amino acid sequence: CASSRGNQPQLF. Drawing the rest from reference TRBV3-1 and TRBJ1-5, the complete variable domain is DTAVSQTPKYLVTQMGNDKSIKCEQNLGHDTMYWYKQDSKKFLKIMFSYNNKELIINETVPNRFSPKSPDKAHLNLHINSLELGDSAVYFCASSRGNQPQLFGDGTRLSIL.

The chain couples TRBV24-1 to TRBJ2-7; D gene uncertain. The CDR3 sequence is 13 residues long. The germline gives CDR1 KGHDR, CDR2 SFDVKD. The CDR3 spells CATSDLRPYGQYV. CDR3 in DNA: TGTGCCACCAGTGATTTGCGGCCCTACGGGCAGTACGTC.

This clonotype was detected once. The chain carries TRBV4-2 and TRBJ2-5; 11 nucleotides agree with TRBD2. Germline values: CDR1 LGHNA, CDR2 YNFKEQ. The junction had 1 base not matched to a gene; V was cut back by 3 bases and J by 4 bases. CDR3 length: 14 residues. CDR3 coding DNA: TGTGCCAGCAGCCACGGGACTAGCGGAGAGACCCAGTACTTC. Translation: CASSHGTSGETQYF.

The CDR3 is CASSQAGSISGANVLTF. CDR3 DNA: TGTGCCAGCAGCCAAGCGGGCAGTATATCTGGGGCCAACGTCCTGACTTTC. The chain couples TRBV4-2 to TRBJ2-6; D is uncertain. V shed 1 base and J shed 1 base, with 11 bases lying between them. The germline V gene has CDR1 LGHNA and CDR2 YNFKEQ. The CDR3 covers 17 residues.

The sample holds many counts of this clonotype. The genes are TRBV7-2 and TRBJ2-7; 9 bases fit TRBD2. This CDR3 spans 13 amino acids. The junction had 0 bases not matched to a gene; V was cut back by 4 bases and J by 2 bases. Germline values: CDR1 SGHTA, CDR2 FQGNSA. CDR3 DNA sequence: TGTGCCAGCAGCTGGACTAGCGCCTACGAGCAGTACGTC. Protein sequence: CASSWTSAYEQYV.

The DNA of the CDR3 is TGTGCCAGCAGGTCGTACCAAAGCGAGTATAATTCACCCCTCCACTTT. Residues: CASRSYQSEYNSPLHF. The V gene is TRBV6-2 or TRBV6-3, the J gene TRBJ1-6; D not resolved. The V and J ends lost 6 bases and 4 bases respectively, with 16 bases between them. The CDR3 totals 16 residues. CDR1 and CDR2 (germline): MNHEY, SVGEGT.

This clonotype was observed a handful of times. V gene TRBV12-3 or TRBV12-4 combines with J gene TRBJ2-5, with 9 bases aligning to TRBD2. V trimming: 3 bases; J trimming: 2 bases; junction bases outside the gene matches: 13. This CDR3 has 18 residues. CDR3 amino acids: CASSFLAQLAGGQETQYF. The CDR3 DNA sequence: TGTGCCAGCAGTTTTCTGGCCCAACTGGCGGGGGGGCAAGAGACCCAGTACTTC.

This clonotype was picked up a small number of times. The chain joins TRBV11-2 to TRBJ1-1; D ambiguous. Germline CDR1 and CDR2: SGHAT and FQNNGV. The V and J ends lost 7 bases and 1 base respectively, with 19 bases between them. The CDR3 is 16 residues long. CDR3 DNA: TGTGCCAGCAACCCTAGCCGGGTCGCCAGGAACACTGAAGCTTTCTTT. The encoded protein is CASNPSRVARNTEAFF.

This clonotype was counted between two and nine times. The chain has TRBV7-9 and TRBJ1-4; tentatively, D is TRBD1 (6 bases). Germline CDR1 reads SEHNR; CDR2 reads FQNEAQ (reference sequence). V lost 5 bases, J lost 5 bases, and 15 bases lay in between. The CDR3 is 15 amino acids. CDR3: CASSPQGGENEKLFF. The CDR3 nucleotides are TGTGCCAGCAGCCCACAGGGTGGTGAGAATGAAAAACTGTTTTTT.

This sequence joins TRBV5-1 and TRBJ1-6; D gene unclear. The CDR3 extends over 14 amino acids. With 4 bases removed from V and 7 bases from J, the gap between germline ends came to 12 bases. Looked up from germline, CDR1 is SGHRS and CDR2 is YFSETQ. The CDR3, as DNA: TGCGCCAGCAGCACCGACGGGTCGAATTCACCCCTCCACTTT. Protein product: CASSTDGSNSPLHF.

This clonotype has ten or more counts. This chain uses TRBV5-1 with TRBJ2-6, with D perhaps TRBD1 or TRBD2 (5 bases each). This CDR3 spans 16 amino acids. Deletions cut 0 bases from V and 0 bases from J, with 7 bases between. CDR1 SGHRS and CDR2 YFSETQ come from the germline V gene. In DNA form, the CDR3 reads TGCGCCAGCAGCTTGGGTGGGACCTCTGGGGCCAACGTCCTGACTTTC. Its protein is CASSLGGTSGANVLTF.

In DNA form, the CDR3 reads TGTGCCAGCAGCTTAGAAGGGACAGGGGGAAGGTCCCAGCATTTT. Translated, it gives CASSLEGTGGRSQHF. The V call is TRBV7-2, the J call TRBJ1-5; 11 bases match TRBD1. This CDR3 region has 15 residues. The trim removed 1 base at V and 11 bases at J, leaving 7 bases unmatched. The germline V gene encodes CDR1 SGHTA and CDR2 FQGNSA.

The chain couples TRBV12-3 or TRBV12-4 to TRBJ2-5; 7 nucleotides agree with TRBD2. The CDR3 consists of 12 residues. Trimming at V came to 5 bases and at J to 7 bases, leaving 4 bases not matched to a gene. The CDR3 DNA follows: TGTGCCAGCAGTATTGGGGGGGGGACCCAGTACTTC. It translates to CASSIGGGTQYF.

This clonotype was observed a few times. The genes are TRBV20-1 and TRBJ2-1, with 14 nucleotides matching TRBD2. The CDR3 extends over 13 amino acids. CDR1 is DFQATT and CDR2 is SNEGSKA in the germline V gene (reference sequence). V was clipped by 8 bases and J by 6 bases; unmatched bases: 3. CDR3 region: CSKTSGGANEQFF. The CDR3, as DNA: TGCAGTAAGACTAGCGGGGGGGCCAATGAGCAGTTCTTC.

The table lists this clonotype with a few counts. This sequence joins TRBV29-1 and TRBJ1-6; no clear D. Germline V gene data show CDR1 as SQVTM and CDR2 as ANQGSEA. V dropped 6 bases and J dropped 3 bases, with 9 bases sitting between them. The CDR3 extends over 13 amino acids. DNA of the CDR3: TGCAGCGTCCGCGACGGCTATAATTCACCCCTCCACTTT. Translating gives CSVRDGYNSPLHF.

This clonotype occurred a few times. V gene TRBV21-1 combines with J gene TRBJ2-7; TRBD1 reflects the table's D call only, with no check against the DNA. TRBV21-1 is a pseudogene. The CDR3 consists of 12 residues. CDR3 bases: TGTGCCACCCGGACAGGGGGGCACGAGCAGTACGTC. Translated: CATRTGGHEQYV.

The V and J genes are TRBV27 and TRBJ2-3; 12 bases are a match to TRBD2. This CDR3 has 15 amino acids. Losses at the gene ends were 7 bases for V and 3 bases for J; bases not matched to a gene: 5. CDR1 is MNHEY, CDR2 SMNVEV, per germline (reference sequence). CDR3 nucleotide sequence: TGTGCCAGCACCTACCTAGCGGGGGGGACAGATACGCAGTATTTT. This sequence encodes CASTYLAGGTDTQYF.

This clonotype was counted many times. V is TRBV7-2 and J is TRBJ2-3; 7 positions match TRBD1. Per germline, CDR1 SGHTA and CDR2 FQGNSA. With 5 bases clipped from V and 2 bases from J, the junction kept 4 bases outside the gene matches. CDR3 length: 14 amino acids. The CDR3 coding sequence is TGTGCCAGCAGCCGGGACAGCTACACAGATACGCAGTATTTT. Its translation is CASSRDSYTDTQYF.

There are a few counts of this clonotype. The V gene is TRBV5-1, the J gene TRBJ1-1, with D perhaps matching TRBD1 (6 bases). The germline V gene has CDR1 SGHRS and CDR2 YFSETQ. The V and J ends lost 5 bases and 10 bases respectively, with 12 bases between them. The CDR3 is 11 residues long. CDR3 sequence: CASRLGGAAFF. The CDR3 nucleotides are TGCGCCAGCAGACTCGGGGGGGCAGCTTTCTTT.

This clonotype was found a few times. The genes are TRBV20-1 and TRBJ2-7; 12 bases align to TRBD1. Germline CDR1 reads DFQATT; CDR2 reads SNEGSKA (reference sequence). There are 14 residues in the CDR3. The V segment lost 5 bases and the J segment 5 bases; nucleotides outside the gene matches: 7. The CDR3 loop is CSAWSGQGANEQYF. CDR3 nucleotides: TGCAGTGCTTGGTCGGGACAGGGGGCAAACGAGCAGTACTTC.

This clonotype was detected only a few times. This chain uses TRBV20-1 with TRBJ2-5; 7 bases align to TRBD1. Germline V lookup: CDR1 DFQATT, CDR2 SNEGSKA (reference sequence). V gave up 5 bases and J gave up 7 bases; unmatched junction bases: 7. CDR3 length: 12 amino acids. CDR3 loop: CSASRQGGTQYF. DNA of the CDR3: TGCAGTGCTTCTCGACAGGGCGGGACCCAGTACTTC.

This rearrangement joins TRBV9 to TRBJ1-2, with unresolved D. V was shortened by 3 bases and J by 2 bases, with 5 bases between the two germline ends. CDR1 and CDR2 from the germline V gene are SGDLS and YYNGEE. There are 12 residues in the CDR3. DNA for the CDR3: TGTGCCAGCAGCGAACAGAACTATGGCTACACCTTC. Protein product: CASSEQNYGYTF.

The chain employs TRBV7-2 and TRBJ2-5; either TRBD1 or TRBD2 may fit D (5 bases each). The CDR3 is 14 amino acids. V was trimmed by 2 bases and J by 5 bases, leaving 12 bases between them. CDR1 and CDR2 from the germline V gene are SGHTA and FQGNSA. The CDR3 nucleotides are TGTGCCAGCAGCTTAAACGAGGGGAAGGAGACCCAGTACTTC. This translates into CASSLNEGKETQYF.

The chain combines TRBV25-1 with TRBJ2-1; TRBD1 might be the D (5 bases). The CDR3 spans 12 residues. Germline CDR1 MGHDK, CDR2 SYGVNS. The V and J ends lost 2 bases and 10 bases respectively, with 9 bases between them. The chain's CDR3 is CASSEADREQFF. Here the CDR3 DNA reads TGTGCCAGCAGTGAAGCCGACAGAGAGCAGTTCTTC.

This clonotype has only a few counts. The V and J genes are TRBV12-3 or TRBV12-4 and TRBJ1-4; 7 bases line up with TRBD1. The CDR3 is made up of 15 amino acids. J was trimmed by 7 bases and V by 4 bases; bases with no gene match: 9. The CDR3 here is CASSSRQGGSEKLFF. In DNA, the CDR3 is TGTGCCAGCAGTTCGAGACAGGGAGGGAGTGAAAAACTGTTTTTT.

This clonotype came up a few times. The rearrangement uses TRBV4-2 and TRBJ1-2, with D possibly being TRBD1 (6 bases). This CDR3 comprises 14 residues. V gave up 0 bases and J gave up 4 bases, with 9 bases separating them. Germline V CDR1 and CDR2: LGHNA, YNFKEQ. The CDR3 nucleotides read TGTGCCAGCAGCCAAGATAAGGGGGTCTATGGCTACACCTTC. Its translation: CASSQDKGVYGYTF.